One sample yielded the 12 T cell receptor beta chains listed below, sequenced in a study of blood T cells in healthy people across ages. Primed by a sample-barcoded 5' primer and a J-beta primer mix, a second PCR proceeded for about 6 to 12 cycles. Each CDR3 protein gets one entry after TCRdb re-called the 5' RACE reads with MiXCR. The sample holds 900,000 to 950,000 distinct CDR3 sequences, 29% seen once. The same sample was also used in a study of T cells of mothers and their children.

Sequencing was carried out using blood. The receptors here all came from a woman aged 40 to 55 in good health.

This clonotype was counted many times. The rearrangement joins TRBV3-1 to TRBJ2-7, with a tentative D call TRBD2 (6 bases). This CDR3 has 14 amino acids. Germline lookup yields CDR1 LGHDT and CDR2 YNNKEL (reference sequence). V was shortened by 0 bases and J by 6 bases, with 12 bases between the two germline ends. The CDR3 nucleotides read TGTGCCAGCAGCCAAGACCTAGCGCGGGGCGAGCAGTACTTC. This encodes CASSQDLARGEQYF.

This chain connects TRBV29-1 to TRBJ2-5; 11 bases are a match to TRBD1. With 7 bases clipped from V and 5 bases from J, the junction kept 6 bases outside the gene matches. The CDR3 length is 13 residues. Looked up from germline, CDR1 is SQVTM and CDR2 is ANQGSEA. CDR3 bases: TGCAGCGGAGGGGACAGGGGGAGTGAGACCCAGTACTTC. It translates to CSGGDRGSETQYF.

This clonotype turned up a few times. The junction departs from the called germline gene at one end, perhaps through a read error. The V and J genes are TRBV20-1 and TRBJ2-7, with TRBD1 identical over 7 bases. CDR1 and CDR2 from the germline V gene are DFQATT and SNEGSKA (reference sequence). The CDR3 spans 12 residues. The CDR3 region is CSSRQGTYEQYF. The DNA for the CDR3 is TGTAGTTCCCGACAGGGAACCTACGAGCAGTACTTC.

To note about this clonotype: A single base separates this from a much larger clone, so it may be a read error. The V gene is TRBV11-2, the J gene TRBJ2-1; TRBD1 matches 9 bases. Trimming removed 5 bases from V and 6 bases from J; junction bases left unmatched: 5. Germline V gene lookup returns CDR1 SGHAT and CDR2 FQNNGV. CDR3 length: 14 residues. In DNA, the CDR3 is TGTGCCAGCAGCCCCGGGACAGGGTGCAATGAGCAGTTCTTC. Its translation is CASSPGTGCNEQFF. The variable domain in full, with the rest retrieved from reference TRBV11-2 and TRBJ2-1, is EAGVAQSPRYKIIEKRQSVAFWCNPISGHATLYWYQQILGQGPKLLIQFQNNGVVDDSQLPKDRFSAERLKGVDSTLKIQPAKLEDSAVYLCASSPGTGCNEQFFGPGTRLTVL.

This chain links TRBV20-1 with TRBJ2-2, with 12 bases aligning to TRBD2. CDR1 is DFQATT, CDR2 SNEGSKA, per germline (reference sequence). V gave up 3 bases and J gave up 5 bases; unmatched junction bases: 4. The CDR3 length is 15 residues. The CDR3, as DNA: TGCAGTGCTAGCATGACTAGCGGGGGAACCGGGGAGCTGTTTTTT. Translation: CSASMTSGGTGELFF.

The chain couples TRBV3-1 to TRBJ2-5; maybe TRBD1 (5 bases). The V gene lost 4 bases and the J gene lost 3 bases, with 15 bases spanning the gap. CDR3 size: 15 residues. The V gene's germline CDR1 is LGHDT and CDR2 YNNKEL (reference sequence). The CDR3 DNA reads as TGTGCCAGCAGCCCCCGCAGGGCTTTCAAAGAGACCCAGTACTTC. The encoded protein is CASSPRRAFKETQYF.

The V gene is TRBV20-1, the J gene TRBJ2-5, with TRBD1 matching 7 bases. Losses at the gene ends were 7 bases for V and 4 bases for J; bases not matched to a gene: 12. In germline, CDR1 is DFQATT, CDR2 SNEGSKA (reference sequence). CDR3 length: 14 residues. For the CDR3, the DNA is TGCAGTGTTGGAGACCCCAGGGGGTCAGAGACCCAGTACTTC. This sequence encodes CSVGDPRGSETQYF.

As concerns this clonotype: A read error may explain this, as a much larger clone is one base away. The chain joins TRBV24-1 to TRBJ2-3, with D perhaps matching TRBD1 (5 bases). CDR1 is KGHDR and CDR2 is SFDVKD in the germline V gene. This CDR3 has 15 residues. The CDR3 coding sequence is TGTGCCATCAGTGATTTGCGACAGAGCACAGATACGCAGTATTTT. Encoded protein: CAISDLRQSTDTQYF.

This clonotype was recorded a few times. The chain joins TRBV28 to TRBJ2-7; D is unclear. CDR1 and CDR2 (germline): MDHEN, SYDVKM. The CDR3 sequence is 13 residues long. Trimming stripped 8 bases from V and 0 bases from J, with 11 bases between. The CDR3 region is CASCSANSYEQYF. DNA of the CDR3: TGTGCCAGCTGTTCGGCGAACTCCTACGAGCAGTACTTC. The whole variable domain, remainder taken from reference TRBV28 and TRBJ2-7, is DVKVTQSSRYLVKRTGEKVFLECVQDMDHENMFWYRQDPGLGLRLIYFSYDVKMKEKGDIPEGYSVSREKKERFSLILESASTNQTSMYLCASCSANSYEQYFGPGTRLTVT.

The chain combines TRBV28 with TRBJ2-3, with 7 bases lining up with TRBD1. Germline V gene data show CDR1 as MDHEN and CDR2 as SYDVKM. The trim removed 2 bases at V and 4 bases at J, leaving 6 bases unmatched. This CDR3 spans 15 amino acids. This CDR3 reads CASSLGTTGPDTQYF. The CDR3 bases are TGTGCCAGCAGTTTAGGGACGACAGGGCCAGATACGCAGTATTTT.

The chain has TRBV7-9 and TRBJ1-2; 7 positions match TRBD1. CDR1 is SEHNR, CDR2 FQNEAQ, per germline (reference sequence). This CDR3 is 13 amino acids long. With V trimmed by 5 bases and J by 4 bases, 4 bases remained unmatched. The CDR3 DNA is TGTGCCAGCAGCCAGTACAGGGGCTATGGCTACACCTTC. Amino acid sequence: CASSQYRGYGYTF.

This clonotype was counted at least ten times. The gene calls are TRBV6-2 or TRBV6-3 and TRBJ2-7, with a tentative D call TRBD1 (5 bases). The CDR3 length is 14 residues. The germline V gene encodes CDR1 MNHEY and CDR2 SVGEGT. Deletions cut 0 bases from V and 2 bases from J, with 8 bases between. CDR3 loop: CASSYSPTAYEQYF. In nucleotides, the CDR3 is TGTGCCAGCAGTTACTCCCCGACAGCCTACGAGCAGTACTTC.